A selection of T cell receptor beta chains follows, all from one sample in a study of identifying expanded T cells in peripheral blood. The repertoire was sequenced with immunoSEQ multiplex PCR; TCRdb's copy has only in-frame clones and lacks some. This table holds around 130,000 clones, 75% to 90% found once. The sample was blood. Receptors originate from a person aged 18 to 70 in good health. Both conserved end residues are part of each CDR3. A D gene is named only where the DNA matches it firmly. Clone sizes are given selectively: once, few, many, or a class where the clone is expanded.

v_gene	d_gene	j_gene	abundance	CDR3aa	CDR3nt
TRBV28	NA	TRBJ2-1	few	CASRGGFAPNEQFF	TGTGCCAGCAGGGGAGGCTTCGCCCCAAATGAGCAGTTCTTC
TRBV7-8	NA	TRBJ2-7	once	CASSPTAAGGYPYEQYF	TGTGCCAGCAGCCCCACGGCAGCTGGGGGGTATCCTTACGAGCAGTACTTC
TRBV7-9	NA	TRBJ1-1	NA	CASSLRLSAQGRNTEAFF	TGTGCCAGCAGCTTAAGATTGAGTGCGCAGGGGAGGAACACTGAAGCTTTCTTT
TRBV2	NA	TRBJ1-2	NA	CASSEAVGYGYTF	TGTGCCAGCAGTGAAGCGGTAGGCTATGGCTACACCTTC
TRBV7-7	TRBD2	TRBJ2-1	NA	CASSTGLAGPNEQFF	TGTGCCAGCAGCACGGGACTAGCGGGTCCCAATGAGCAGTTCTTC
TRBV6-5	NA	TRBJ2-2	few	CASKSGLGNTGELFF	TGTGCCAGCAAATCAGGGTTGGGGAACACCGGGGAGCTGTTTTTT
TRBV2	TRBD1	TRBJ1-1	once	CASSPLDTGANTEAFF	TGTGCCAGCAGTCCCTTGGATACAGGGGCAAACACTGAAGCTTTCTTT
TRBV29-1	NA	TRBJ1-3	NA	CSALDRGRNTIYF	TGCAGCGCGTTGGACAGAGGGAGAAACACCATATATTTT
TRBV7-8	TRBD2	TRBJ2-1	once	CASSLTSETQEFF	TGTGCCAGCAGCTTGACTAGCGAGACTCAGGAGTTCTTC
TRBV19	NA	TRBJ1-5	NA	CASSPGHNQPQHF	TGTGCCAGTAGCCCGGGCCACAATCAGCCCCAGCATTTT
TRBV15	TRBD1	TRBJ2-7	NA	CATSRDPRSRGSSYEQYF	TGTGCCACCAGCAGAGATCCCCGATCCAGGGGGTCGAGCTACGAGCAGTACTTC
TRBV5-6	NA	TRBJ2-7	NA	CASRGFHEQYF	TGTGCCAGCCGGGGGTTCCACGAGCAGTACTTC
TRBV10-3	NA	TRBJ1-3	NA	CATGGSGNTIYF	TGTGCCACCGGGGGCTCTGGAAACACCATATATTTT
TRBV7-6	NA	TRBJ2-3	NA	CASSFSGVAIGNTQYF	TGTGCCAGCAGCTTCTCAGGGGTAGCTATAGGGAATACGCAGTATTTT
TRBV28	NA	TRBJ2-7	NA	CASSTSRVPYF	TGTGCCAGCAGCACCTCGAGGGTCCCATACTTC
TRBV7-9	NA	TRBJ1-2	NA	CASSLVQGSGYTF	TGTGCCAGCAGCTTAGTCCAGGGCTCTGGCTACACCTTC
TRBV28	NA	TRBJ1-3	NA	CASNDGGASSGNTIYF	TGTGCCAGCAACGACGGCGGGGCTAGCTCTGGAAACACCATATATTTT
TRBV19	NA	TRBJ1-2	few	CASSITEQALYGYTF	TGTGCCAGTAGTATTACAGAGCAGGCCCTCTATGGCTACACCTTC
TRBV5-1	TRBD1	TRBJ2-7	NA	CASSPRDRGVYEQYF	TGTGCCAGCAGCCCCCGGGACAGGGGGGTCTACGAGCAGTACTTC
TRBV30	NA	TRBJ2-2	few	CAWRTTSKNTGELFF	TGTGCCTGGAGGACGACTAGTAAGAACACCGGGGAGCTGTTTTTT
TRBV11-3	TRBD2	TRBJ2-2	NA	CASSLRLAGAGELFF	TGTGCCAGCAGCTTACGGCTAGCGGGAGCCGGGGAGCTGTTTTTT
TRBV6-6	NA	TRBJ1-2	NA	CASRVNRAPNYGYTF	TGTGCCAGCAGGGTGAACAGGGCCCCTAACTATGGCTACACCTTC
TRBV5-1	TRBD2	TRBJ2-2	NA	CASSLGLAGGTNTGELFF	TGCGCCAGCAGCCTCGGACTAGCGGGGGGCACGAACACCGGGGAGCTGTTTTTT
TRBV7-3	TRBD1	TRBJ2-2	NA	CASSSDRAGELFF	TGTGCCAGCAGCTCCGACAGGGCCGGGGAGCTGTTTTTT
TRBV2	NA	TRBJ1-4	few	CASSPDGYNEKLFF	TGTGCCAGCAGTCCAGACGGATATAATGAAAAACTGTTTTTT
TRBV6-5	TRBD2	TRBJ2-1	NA	CASSSLAGGPVEQFF	TGTGCCAGCAGTAGTCTAGCGGGGGGGCCGGTGGAGCAGTTCTTC
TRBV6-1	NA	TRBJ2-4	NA	CASSDGQNKNIQYF	TGTGCCAGCAGTGATGGACAGAACAAAAACATTCAGTACTTC
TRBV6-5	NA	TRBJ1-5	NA	CASSPSTVGNQPQHF	TGTGCCAGCAGCCCCTCTACGGTAGGAAACCAGCCCCAGCATTTT
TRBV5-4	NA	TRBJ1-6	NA	CASSPDLDSPLHF	TGTGCCAGCAGCCCCGACTTGGATTCACCCCTCCACTTT
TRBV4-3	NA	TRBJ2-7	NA	CASSQDVGDNSYEQYF	TGCGCCAGCAGCCAAGACGTCGGGGACAACTCCTACGAGCAGTACTTC
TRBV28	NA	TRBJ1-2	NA	CASSTQRPRYTF	TGTGCCAGCAGCACCCAGCGGCCGCGCTACACCTTC
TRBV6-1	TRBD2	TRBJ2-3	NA	CASSGPAGGITDTQYF	TGTGCCAGCAGTGGGCCAGCGGGAGGGATCACAGATACGCAGTATTTT
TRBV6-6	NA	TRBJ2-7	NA	CASRTGLGAAYEQYF	TGTGCCAGCAGGACAGGTCTAGGGGCTGCCTACGAGCAGTACTTC
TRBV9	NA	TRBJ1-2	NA	CASSGSSWGYTF	TGTGCCAGCAGCGGATCGAGCTGGGGCTACACCTTC
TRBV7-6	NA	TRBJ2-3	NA	CASRLNTDTQYF	TGTGCCAGCAGACTGAACACAGATACGCAGTATTTT
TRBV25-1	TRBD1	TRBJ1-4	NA	CASRQGAREKLFF	TGTGCCAGCAGGCAGGGGGCACGGGAAAAACTGTTTTTT
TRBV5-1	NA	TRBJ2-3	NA	CASMSTGHTDTQYF	TGCGCCAGCATGTCGACAGGCCACACAGATACGCAGTATTTT
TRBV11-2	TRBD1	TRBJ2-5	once	CASSLNPGQGIGETQYF	TGTGCCAGCAGCCTAAACCCGGGACAGGGAATCGGGGAGACCCAGTACTTC
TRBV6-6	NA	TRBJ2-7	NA	CASSYSRAGYEQYF	TGTGCCAGCAGTTACTCGAGAGCGGGTTACGAGCAGTACTTC
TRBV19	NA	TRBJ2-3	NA	CASSIPSTDTQYF	TGTGCCAGTAGTATCCCTAGCACAGATACGCAGTATTTT
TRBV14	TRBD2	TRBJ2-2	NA	CASSQDWGLAGPNTGELFF	TGTGCCAGCAGCCAAGATTGGGGACTAGCGGGACCGAACACCGGGGAGCTGTTTTTT
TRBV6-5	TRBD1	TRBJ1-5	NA	CASSTSGQGSQPQHF	TGTGCCAGCAGTACTTCAGGACAGGGGAGTCAGCCCCAGCATTTT
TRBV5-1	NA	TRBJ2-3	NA	CASSPGLGGTDTQYF	TGCGCCAGCAGCCCCGGCCTGGGGGGCACAGATACGCAGTATTTT
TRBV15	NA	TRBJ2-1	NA	CASRREGLSDEQFF	TGTGCCTCCCGCCGAGAGGGCCTGAGCGATGAGCAGTTCTTC
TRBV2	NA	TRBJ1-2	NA	CASSLGSGGGNYGYTF	TGTGCCAGCAGTCTTGGGTCGGGAGGTGGTAACTATGGCTACACCTTC
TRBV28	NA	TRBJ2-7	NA	CASSPGTLTYEQYF	TGTGCCAGCAGCCCCGGGACTCTAACCTACGAGCAGTACTTC
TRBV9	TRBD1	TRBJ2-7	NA	CASSVGGQGGIYEQYF	TGTGCCAGCAGCGTAGGTGGACAGGGGGGAATCTACGAGCAGTACTTC
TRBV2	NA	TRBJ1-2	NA	CASSEEYGADYGYTF	TGTGCCAGCAGTGAAGAGTATGGGGCCGACTATGGCTACACCTTC
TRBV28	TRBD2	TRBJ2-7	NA	CAAGSGAPYEQYF	TGTGCCGCAGGGAGCGGGGCCCCCTACGAGCAGTACTTC
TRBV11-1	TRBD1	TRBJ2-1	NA	CASSFRQGDEQFF	TGTGCCAGCAGCTTTAGACAGGGGGATGAGCAGTTCTTC
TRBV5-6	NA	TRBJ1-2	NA	CASSRVHGDGYTF	TGTGCCAGCAGCCGGGTGCACGGTGATGGCTACACCTTC
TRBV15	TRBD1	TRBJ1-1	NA	CATSTETGTEAFF	TGTGCCACCAGCACCGAGACAGGGACTGAAGCTTTCTTT
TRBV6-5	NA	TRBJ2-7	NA	CASALIGGRTGEQYF	TGTGCCAGCGCCCTAATCGGGGGGCGTACGGGCGAGCAGTACTTC
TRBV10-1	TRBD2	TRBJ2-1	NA	CASSELASGSGEQFF	TGCGCCAGCAGTGAGCTGGCTAGCGGGAGTGGAGAGCAGTTCTTC